This T cell receptor beta chain derives from a study of control samples from healthy donors and cancer patients. This clone is labeled as medium-sized. The protocol was immunoSEQ multiplex PCR, while the TCRdb copy is restricted to in-frame clones and leaves out a portion. The data show roughly 13,000 clones, around 79% seen once. This clonotype was obtained from a male donor with melanoma. The sample was formalin-fixed, paraffin-embedded tissue.

The CDR3 nucleotides are TGCGCCAGCTCCCAGAACACCGGGGAGCTGTTTTTT. Its protein product is CASSQNTGELFF. This chain links TRBV5-1 with TRBJ2-2; D ambiguous. Germline-derived CDR1 and CDR2 are SGHRS and YFSETQ. This CDR3 contains 12 residues. Trimming pared 7 bases from V and 1 base from J, leaving 5 bases between.